Shown below are 26 T cell receptor beta chains from a single sample sequenced in a study of blood T cell repertoires in COVID-19. The method was immunoSEQ multiplex PCR; TCRdb's version includes in-frame clones alone and lacks a portion of them. The table records some 270,000 clones, 86% of them present only once. Sequenced sample: peripheral blood. The receptors were sampled from a man between 40 and 49 years old with active or convalescent COVID-19.

The chain carries TRBV19 and TRBJ2-4, with D maybe TRBD2 (6 bases). Germline values: CDR1 LNHDA, CDR2 SQIVND (reference sequence). The CDR3 is 15 amino acids. Deletions cut 3 bases from V and 8 bases from J, with 17 bases between. The DNA of the CDR3 is TGTGCCAGTAGTATTGGTGGCGGGGCAAGGTACATTCAGTACTTC. Translated: CASSIGGGARYIQYF.

V usage is TRBV5-6 and J usage is TRBJ1-4; D possibly corresponds to TRBD1 (5 bases). Per germline, CDR1 SGHDT and CDR2 YYEEEE. Trimming removed 4 bases from V and 5 bases from J, with 15 bases in between. The CDR3 extends over 15 amino acids. CDR3 loop: CASSPGGYANEKLFF. As DNA, the CDR3 is TGTGCCAGCAGCCCGGGGGGGTACGCAAATGAAAAACTGTTTTTT.

This clone was picked up a small number of times. The V and J genes are TRBV30 and TRBJ2-1; TRBD2 aligns across 11 bases. Germline V lookup: CDR1 GTSNPN, CDR2 SVGIG (reference sequence). With V trimmed by 1 base and J by 4 bases, 3 bases remained unmatched. The CDR3 consists of 15 residues. The CDR3 DNA reads as TGTGCCTGGAGTGCGGGGACTAGCGGATACAATGAGCAGTTCTTC. Residues: CAWSAGTSGYNEQFF.

This clone is a singleton in its sample. The rearrangement uses TRBV10-3 and TRBJ1-5; D is perhaps TRBD1 (5 bases). CDR3 length equals 12 residues. V was trimmed by 10 bases and J by 6 bases, leaving 13 bases between them. From germline, CDR1 is ENHRY and CDR2 SYGVKD. The CDR3 protein is CATQVRGQPQHF. The CDR3 DNA reads as TGTGCCACACAGGTTAGGGGTCAGCCCCAGCATTTT.

In this sample, this clone turned up a few times. The chain combines TRBV4-2 with TRBJ2-1, with D possibly being TRBD2 (6 bases). This CDR3 has 14 residues. Trimming removed 8 bases at V and 9 bases at J, with 20 bases between. Germline V gene sequence: CDR1 LGHNA, CDR2 YNFKEQ. The CDR3 loop reads CASGVSGGSVEQFF. The CDR3, as DNA: TGTGCCAGCGGCGTGTCTGGGGGGAGCGTTGAGCAGTTCTTC.

The sample holds a few counts of this clone. The V gene is TRBV4-2, the J gene TRBJ2-3; 15 bases match TRBD2. The CDR3 covers 19 residues. The ends lost 3 bases at V and 0 bases at J; junction bases unmatched: 7. Germline V gene sequence: CDR1 LGHNA, CDR2 YNFKEQ. For the CDR3, the DNA is TGTGCCAGCAGCCAGCCTAGGACTAGCGGGAGGGTAAGCACAGATACGCAGTATTTT. Residues: CASSQPRTSGRVSTDTQYF.

There are a few counts of this clone. The gene calls are TRBV5-6 and TRBJ1-6, with a tentative D call TRBD1 (5 bases). There are 14 residues in the CDR3. Germline CDR1 and CDR2: SGHDT and YYEEEE. With 8 bases removed from V and 0 bases from J, the gap between germline ends came to 9 bases. The CDR3 DNA follows: TGTGCCAGAAACAGGAGCTCCTATAATTCACCCCTCCACTTT. This encodes CARNRSSYNSPLHF.

The V gene is TRBV28, the J gene TRBJ2-7; 10 bases align to TRBD2. J was trimmed by 7 bases and V by 5 bases; bases with no gene match: 11. The CDR3 totals 15 residues. Germline CDR1 and CDR2: MDHEN and SYDVKM. CDR3 sequence: CASSPQGAGGGEQYF. Here the CDR3 DNA reads TGTGCCAGCAGTCCCCAGGGAGCGGGAGGGGGAGAGCAGTACTTC.

This rearrangement joins TRBV5-1 to TRBJ2-3, with 9 positions matching TRBD1. J gave up 0 bases and V 5 bases, and 4 bases lay outside the gene matches. The CDR3 covers 15 residues. Germline CDR1 and CDR2: SGHRS and YFSETQ. CDR3 region: CASRRTGDSTDTQYF. For the CDR3, the DNA is TGCGCCAGCAGGAGGACAGGGGACAGCACAGATACGCAGTATTTT. Supplemented by reference TRBV5-1 and TRBJ2-3, the full variable domain reads KAGVTQTPRYLIKTRGQQVTLSCSPISGHRSVSWYQQTPGQGLQFLFEYFSETQRNKGNFPGRFSGRQFSNSRSEMNVSTLELGDSALYLCASRRTGDSTDTQYFGPGTRLTVL.

This clone has more than one count but fewer than ten. The chain joins TRBV7-3 to TRBJ1-6, with D perhaps matching TRBD1 (5 bases). From germline, CDR1 is SGHTA and CDR2 FQGTGA. This CDR3 has 14 amino acids. The V end was cut by 5 bases, the J end by 4 bases, with 9 bases between. The DNA of the CDR3 is TGTGCCAGCAGCATTGGACAATATAATTCACCCCTCCACTTT. Its translation is CASSIGQYNSPLHF.

This chain uses TRBV9 with TRBJ2-5; D unresolved. The germline CDR1 and CDR2 sequences are SGDLS and YYNGEE. Trimming shortened V by 0 bases and J by 1 base, and 7 bases separated the two germline ends. This CDR3 spans 14 amino acids. DNA of the CDR3: TGTGCCAGCAGCGTAGCGGGTTCCCAAGAGACCCAGTACTTC. Translating it yields CASSVAGSQETQYF. The whole variable domain, remainder taken from reference TRBV9 and TRBJ2-5, is DSGVTQTPKHLITATGQRVTLRCSPRSGDLSVYWYQQSLDQGLQFLIQYYNGEERAKGNILERFSAQQFPDLHSELNLSSLELGDSALYFCASSVAGSQETQYFGPGTRLLVL.

The J gene is TRBJ2-1, the V gene TRBV5-1, with TRBD2 matching over 8 bases. Trimming cost V 7 bases and J 8 bases; bases outside gene matches: 8. Germline CDR1 and CDR2: SGHRS and YFSETQ. The CDR3 loop spans 13 amino acids. The CDR3 loop is CASRPGGPHEQFF. DNA of the CDR3: TGCGCCAGCCGTCCGGGGGGGCCACATGAGCAGTTCTTC.

The CDR3 DNA reads as TGTGCCAGCAGGTTCGGGACTAGTGTCGGGGAGCTGTTTTTT. Encoded protein: CASRFGTSVGELFF. V is TRBV6-5 and J is TRBJ2-2; 8 positions agree with TRBD2. Germline loops: CDR1 MNHEY, CDR2 SVGAGI. This CDR3 contains 14 residues. V lost 6 bases and J lost 7; bases outside the gene matches: 7.

The rearrangement links TRBV5-4 to TRBJ2-3, with 8 bases lining up with TRBD2. Germline loops: CDR1 SGHNT, CDR2 YYREEE (reference sequence). The CDR3 loop spans 14 amino acids. V trimming: 2 bases; J trimming: 3 bases; junction bases outside the gene matches: 2. The CDR3 DNA reads TGTGCCAGCAGCTTCGGACTAGCAACAGATACGCAGTATTTT. Its translation: CASSFGLATDTQYF.

This chain joins TRBV5-3 and TRBJ2-2; D remains ambiguous. TRBV5-3 is an ORF, with its function uncertain. CDR3 length: 15 amino acids. Deletions cut 7 bases from V and 2 bases from J, with 15 bases between. This CDR3 is CARRRSDTNTGELFF. The CDR3 nucleotides read TGTGCCAGACGCCGCAGTGACACAAACACCGGGGAGCTGTTTTTT.

CDR3 residues: CASSTLGQAPREQYF. For the CDR3, the DNA is TGTGCCAGCAGCACCCTGGGACAGGCCCCACGGGAGCAGTACTTC. The rearrangement joins TRBV21-1 to TRBJ2-7; TRBD1, the table's D call, lacks a check against the DNA. TRBV21-1 is recorded as a pseudogene. The CDR3 covers 15 residues.

The chain links TRBV13 to TRBJ1-2, with 7 bases fitting TRBD1. This CDR3 comprises 15 residues. Germline CDR1 reads PRHDT; CDR2 reads FYEKMQ (reference sequence). With V trimmed by 5 bases and J by 0 bases, 6 bases remained unmatched. CDR3 nucleotides: TGTGCCAGCAGCATCGGGACAGTAGCTAACTATGGCTACACCTTC. It encodes CASSIGTVANYGYTF. Combining the CDR3 with reference TRBV13 and TRBJ1-2 gives the whole variable domain AAGVIQSPRHLIKEKRETATLKCYPIPRHDTVYWYQQGPGQDPQFLISFYEKMQSDKGSIPDRFSAQQFSDYHSELNMSSLELGDSALYFCASSIGTVANYGYTFGSGTRLTVV.

The gene calls are TRBV29-1 and TRBJ1-5; D not resolved. The germline CDR1 and CDR2 sequences are SQVTM and ANQGSEA. This CDR3 has 13 residues. Trimming cost V 7 bases and J 4 bases, with 14 bases left between them. In nucleotides, the CDR3 is TGCAGCGCTTCAGGTGGTTCGAATCAGCCCCAGCATTTT. This gives the protein CSASGGSNQPQHF.

The CDR3 spells CASSPRPSGTNTGELFF. As DNA, the CDR3 is TGTGCCAGCAGCCCCAGGCCCAGCGGCACGAACACCGGGGAGCTGTTTTTT. The chain carries TRBV9 and TRBJ2-2, with D tentatively TRBD2 (5 bases). The germline V gene has CDR1 SGDLS and CDR2 YYNGEE. Trimming cost V 4 bases and J 0 bases, with 16 bases left between them. This CDR3 has 17 amino acids.

The rearrangement uses TRBV7-9 and TRBJ2-2, with a tentative D call TRBD1 (5 bases). This CDR3 region has 13 residues. V was shortened by 3 bases and J by 6 bases, with 8 bases between the two germline ends. Germline loops: CDR1 SEHNR, CDR2 FQNEAQ (reference sequence). CDR3 bases: TGTGCCAGCAGCTTCAGGGTTCCCGGGGAGCTGTTTTTT. It yields the protein CASSFRVPGELFF. The full variable domain, completed using reference TRBV7-9 and TRBJ2-2, is DTGVSQNPRHKITKRGQNVTFRCDPISEHNRLYWYRQTLGQGPEFLTYFQNEAQLEKSRLLSDRFSAERPKGSFSTLEIQRTEQGDSAMYLCASSFRVPGELFFGEGSRLTVL.

The rearrangement uses TRBV12-2 and TRBJ2-1; TRBD1, the table's D call, was not compared with the DNA. TRBV12-2 is a pseudogene. This CDR3 spans 19 amino acids. Here the CDR3 DNA reads TGTGCAAGTCGCTTAGACCAGAACGGACAGGGGGGACCCTACAATGAGCAGTTCTTC. Translated, it gives CASRLDQNGQGGPYNEQFF.

The CDR3, as DNA: TGTGCCAGCAGAGGACCGGGACAGGGTTGGAACAATGAGCAGTTCTTC. Amino acids: CASRGPGQGWNNEQFF. The J gene is TRBJ2-1, the V gene TRBV27, with TRBD1 identical over 9 bases. There are 16 residues in the CDR3. With V trimmed by 6 bases and J by 5 bases, 11 bases remained unmatched. In germline, CDR1 is MNHEY, CDR2 SMNVEV (reference sequence).

The chain uses TRBV4-1 and TRBJ2-7; D might be TRBD1 (6 bases). From germline, CDR1 is MGHRA and CDR2 YSYEKL. V dropped 0 bases and J dropped 6 bases, with 18 bases sitting between them. This CDR3 comprises 16 residues. CDR3 DNA sequence: TGCGCCAGCAGCCAAGAGGGGTCAGGGGTGGGATCCGAGCAGTACTTC. Protein sequence: CASSQEGSGVGSEQYF.

This clone was detected a few times. V is TRBV7-9 and J is TRBJ1-2; tentatively, D is TRBD1 (6 bases). Germline-derived CDR1 and CDR2 are SEHNR and FQNEAQ (reference sequence). The V gene lost 4 bases and the J gene lost 4 bases, with 10 bases spanning the gap. The CDR3 consists of 13 residues. CDR3 protein: CASSWGGGYGYTF. The CDR3 bases are TGTGCCAGCAGCTGGGGGGGCGGCTATGGCTACACCTTC.

The J gene is TRBJ2-7, the V gene TRBV6-4, with 7 bases fitting TRBD2. V shed 0 bases, J shed 2 bases, and the junction held 4 bases outside the gene matches. The CDR3 totals 15 residues. The germline V gene has CDR1 MRHNA and CDR2 SNTAGT. The chain's CDR3 is CASSDSGGGTYEQYF. For the CDR3, the DNA is TGTGCCAGCAGTGACTCTGGCGGGGGAACCTACGAGCAGTACTTC.

The chain carries TRBV18 and TRBJ2-6; D gene unclear. The CDR3 is 15 amino acids. Germline lookup yields CDR1 KGHSH and CDR2 LQKENI. The V and J ends lost 0 bases and 1 base respectively, with 4 bases between them. The DNA for the CDR3 is TGTGCCAGCTCACCACCGACTTCTGGGGCCAACGTCCTGACTTTC. Translated: CASSPPTSGANVLTF.